This paragraph covers one T cell receptor (beta chain) sequence. Time point reported: newly diagnosed GD, antithyroid drugs for less than 3 months. PBMCs were the source of the RNA used for TCR sequencing. Assembly of TCR beta libraries relied on iRepertoire HTBI primers together with Arm-PCR of CDR3 regions. TCRdb re-called the multiplex PCR reads with MiXCR, one entry per CDR3 protein. Among more than 400,000 distinct CDR3 sequences listed, roughly 17% were seen once. The CDR3 totals 13 residues. The ends were cut back, 3 bases at V and 4 bases at J, with 10 bases in the middle. Germline CDR1 is SQVTM and CDR2 is ANQGSEA. The data are from a study of regulatory T cells in long-lasting Graves disease. These same records also appear under a second study, on T cells in Graves' hyperthyroidism and ophthalmopathy.

The source material was peripheral blood mononuclear cells (PBMCs), sampled at new diagnosis, from a patient treated with antithyroid drugs. This TCR came from a man aged 40-49 years with Graves disease. The gene calls are TRBV29-1 and TRBJ1-3, with D possibly being TRBD1 (5 bases). The CDR3 protein is CSVDAGRGNTIYF. The CDR3 region has the DNA TGCAGCGTTGACGCAGGGAGAGGAAACACCATATATTTT.